This section outlines one T cell receptor beta chain sequence together with its context. This CDR3 has 15 amino acids. CDR1 and CDR2 (germline): SGHTA, FQGTGA. The V and J ends lost 0 bases and 5 bases respectively, with 13 bases between them. Unsorted PBMC DNA was sequenced on ten immunoSEQ deep assay plates. Sequenced by immunoSEQ multiplex PCR; TCRdb stores in-frame clones only, minus some. The sample shows fewer than 650,000 clones, about 82% of them seen only once. This entry belongs to a study of shared clonotypes between healthy human individuals. The receptor was derived from a woman aged 40 to 50 in good health. Some clones in this sample may be carry-over from other donors' samples. The specimen was PBMCs. The rearrangement uses TRBV7-3 and TRBJ2-5; tentative D call: TRBD2 (6 bases). In nucleotides, the CDR3 is TGTGCCAGCAGCTTAACAGGAGGGGACTTCGAGACCCAGTACTTC. Translated: CASSLTGGDFETQYF.